These T cell receptor beta chains were read from a single sample in a study of cytomegalovirus exposure and HLA in healthy donors. The protocol was immunoSEQ multiplex PCR, while the TCRdb copy is restricted to in-frame clones and leaves out a portion. The repertoire holds under 200,000 clones, with about 79% as singletons. Sequencing input: PBMCs. The origin of the receptors is a man in his fifties or sixties in good health and CMV-seropositive. The CDR3 runs from the conserved cysteine through the conserved F or W. The D gene is left open where the match is weak. Only part of the rows carry a size: once, few, many, or a class if the clone is expanded.

NA	TRBJ2-1	TRBV27	NA	TGTGCCAGCAGTTTAGTAGTGTACAATGAGCAGTTCTTC	CASSLVVYNEQFF
TRBD1	TRBJ2-2	TRBV19	NA	TGTGCCAGCGAAACAGGGGGAGGCGGGGAGCTGTTTTTT	CASETGGGGELFF
TRBD2	TRBJ2-4	TRBV9	NA	TGTGCCAGCAGCCGATCTAGCGGGGTGGGCATTCAGTACTTC	CASSRSSGVGIQYF
NA	TRBJ2-5	TRBV7-9	NA	TGTGCCAGCAGCTTCCGGGAAGCCCAAGAGACCCAGTACTTC	CASSFREAQETQYF
NA	TRBJ2-1	TRBV11-3	NA	TGTGCCAGCAGCTTACGGGGGGCGCTATACAATGAGCAGTTCTTC	CASSLRGALYNEQFF
TRBD1	TRBJ1-6	TRBV6-5	NA	TGTGCCAGCAGCCGCGGACAGGGAGAGTCACCCCTCCACTTT	CASSRGQGESPLHF
NA	TRBJ2-5	TRBV7-2	NA	TGTGCCAGCAGCAGTACTCAAGAGACCCAGTACTTC	CASSSTQETQYF
NA	TRBJ2-7	TRBV27	NA	TGTGCCAGCAGTTTGACGTCGCTCAGGAACGAGCAGTACTTC	CASSLTSLRNEQYF
TRBD2	TRBJ2-7	TRBV5-4	NA	TGTGCCAGCAGCTTGGCCCCGACTAGCGGGGGGGGTGCCTACGAGCAGTACTTC	CASSLAPTSGGGAYEQYF
NA	TRBJ2-2	TRBV14	NA	TGTGCCAGCAGCCAAGGGGGACACAGGGCGAACACCGGGGAGCTGTTTTTT	CASSQGGHRANTGELFF
NA	TRBJ1-2	TRBV4-2	NA	TGTGCCAGCAGCCAAGATCCGGGGGGGGCAAGTGGCTACACCTTC	CASSQDPGGASGYTF
TRBD2	TRBJ2-3	TRBV5-1	NA	TGCGCCAGCACCTGGGGGGGACGGCAGTATTTT	CASTWGGRQYF
NA	TRBJ2-5	TRBV7-7	NA	TGTGCCAGCAGCTTATTCGAGCGGTCGGAGACCCAGTACTTC	CASSLFERSETQYF
NA	TRBJ1-1	TRBV10-3	NA	TGTGCCATCAGTGAGTCGACAGCCCAAAGGAACACTGAAGCTTTCTTT	CAISESTAQRNTEAFF
NA	TRBJ2-1	TRBV12-5	NA	TGTGCTAGTGGTTTAGGTTCCCGGGTGAATGAGCAGTTCTTC	CASGLGSRVNEQFF
TRBD1	TRBJ1-2	TRBV10-3	NA	TGTGCCATCAGTGGCTGGCGGCAGGGGGCGCCGGGAGGCTACACCTTC	CAISGWRQGAPGGYTF
NA	TRBJ2-7	TRBV7-2	NA	TGTGCCAGCAGCTTAGACGCGAGGTCCTACGAGCAGTACTTC	CASSLDARSYEQYF
TRBD2	TRBJ2-7	TRBV4-1	NA	TGCGCCAGCAGCCAAAGTAGGACTAGCGGGGTGTACGAGCAGTACTTC	CASSQSRTSGVYEQYF
TRBD1	TRBJ1-1	TRBV28	NA	TGTGCCAGCAGTCAATGGACAGGGGCGCCGATGAACACTGAAGCTTTCTTT	CASSQWTGAPMNTEAFF
NA	TRBJ1-5	TRBV19	NA	TGTGCCAGTAGTGCCGCCCAAGCGGGCAATCAGCCCCAGCATTTT	CASSAAQAGNQPQHF
TRBD1	TRBJ1-2	TRBV10-3	NA	TGTGCCATCAGCGTAGCAGAGCCAACGGGACAGGGCGTGTATGGCTACACCTTC	CAISVAEPTGQGVYGYTF
NA	TRBJ1-5	TRBV19	NA	TGTGCCAGTAGTAAAACCCCCGGGGAGTGGGGTCAGCCCCAGCATTTT	CASSKTPGEWGQPQHF
NA	TRBJ1-2	TRBV4-1	NA	TGCGCCAGCAGCCAAGAATTCACAGAGACTAACTATGGCTACACCTTC	CASSQEFTETNYGYTF
TRBD1	TRBJ2-3	TRBV5-1	NA	TGCGCCAGCACCCCGGGACAGACGTTTCGCGCAGATACGCAGTATTTT	CASTPGQTFRADTQYF
TRBD1	TRBJ1-5	TRBV28	few	TGTGCCAGCAGGGGGACAGATAGCAATCAGCCCCAGCATTTT	CASRGTDSNQPQHF
TRBD2	TRBJ2-7	TRBV9	NA	TGTGCCAGCAGCACCCCCACTAGCGGCAACTACGAGCAGTACTTC	CASSTPTSGNYEQYF
NA	TRBJ2-7	TRBV11-2	NA	TGTGCCAGCAGCTTAGGAGTTCTCCAATCCTACGAGCAGTACTTC	CASSLGVLQSYEQYF
NA	TRBJ1-2	TRBV4-1	NA	TGCGCCAGCAGCCAGCTGCAACCAAGGGAGGGGTTCCAGTTCTATGGCTACACCTTC	CASSQLQPREGFQFYGYTF
TRBD2	TRBJ2-5	TRBV5-1	once	TGCGCCAGCAGCGCACATACTAGCGGGGGGACGGGAGAGACCCAGTACTTC	CASSAHTSGGTGETQYF
NA	TRBJ1-2	TRBV6-5	NA	TGTGCCAGCACACCCGGGTCAAGTGGCTACACCTTC	CASTPGSSGYTF
NA	TRBJ2-2	TRBV4-2	NA	TGTGCCAGCAGCCAAGATATGGCGGTGGAGCTGTTTTTT	CASSQDMAVELFF
TRBD2	TRBJ2-7	TRBV6-6	once	TGTGCCAGCAGTTACTCGCGGACTAGCGGGAACTACGAGCAGTACTTC	CASSYSRTSGNYEQYF
NA	TRBJ1-2	TRBV29-1	NA	TGCAGCGTTGAAGGAGGGAATAACTATGGCTACACCTTC	CSVEGGNNYGYTF